The 25 T cell receptor beta chains below all came from one sample that was sequenced in a study of T cell responses to AZD1222 COVID-19 vaccine (dated by TCRdb to the early 2020s). According to the study, the label for this sample's time point signals: about 28 days (+/-7) after the second vaccine dose. To prepare the library, the immunoSEQ multiplex PCR assay was applied. TCRdb stores this immuneACCESS table with in-frame sequences only. Part of the clones is absent; in the studies checked, under half of the shortfall reflects unresolved V genes, and no reason is known for the rest. The sample data list 100,000 to 150,000 clones, and roughly 90% of these were observed just once. The ten largest account for roughly 0.98% of the sample. Sequences were derived from peripheral blood, sampled 28 days after the second AZD1222 dose. These receptors all stem from an adult who received the AZD1222 COVID-19 vaccine.

This clone was picked up one time. The chain carries TRBV19 and TRBJ1-3; the D is unclear. The germline CDR1 and CDR2 sequences are LNHDA and SQIVND (reference sequence). V lost 2 bases, J lost 2 bases, and 1 base lay in between. CDR3 length: 12 amino acids. CDR3 sequence: CASSITGNTIYF. Here the CDR3 DNA reads TGTGCCAGTAGTATAACTGGAAACACCATATATTTT.

This clone was observed a single time. Sequence at one end of the junction differs from germline and may be a read error. V is TRBV28 and J is TRBJ1-4; 10 bases line up with TRBD1. The CDR3 contains 15 residues. Germline V gene data show CDR1 as MDHEN and CDR2 as SYDVKM. The CDR3: CASSLLGTGASPPNF. CDR3 nucleotide sequence: TGTGCCAGCAGTTTATTAGGGACAGGGGCCTCACCTCCTAATTTT. The full variable domain, in which reference TRBV28 and TRBJ1-4 provide the parts outside the CDR3, is DVKVTQSSRYLVKRTGEKVFLECVQDMDHENMFWYRQDPGLGLRLIYFSYDVKMKEKGDIPEGYSVSREKKERFSLILESASTNQTSMYLCASSLLGTGASPPNFGSGTQLSVL.

This clone was counted between two and nine times. This sequence joins TRBV3-1 (or the pseudogene TRBV3-2) and TRBJ1-2, with 11 bases matching TRBD1. With V trimmed by 4 bases and J by 4 bases, 8 bases remained unmatched. The CDR3 length is 16 residues. Germline V gives CDR1 LGHDT, CDR2 YNNKEL (reference sequence). CDR3 sequence: CASSRTSGTGGYGYTF. The CDR3 DNA follows: TGTGCCAGCAGCCGTACTTCCGGGACAGGGGGCTATGGCTACACCTTC.

V usage is TRBV6-2 or TRBV6-3 and J usage is TRBJ2-2; 12 nucleotides match TRBD2. Germline CDR1 and CDR2: MNHEY and SVGEGT. V gave up 5 bases and J gave up 3 bases; unmatched junction bases: 4. CDR3 size: 16 residues. CDR3 sequence (DNA): TGTGCCAGCAGTGAGACTAGCGGGAGTTACACCGGGGAGCTGTTTTTT. Its protein is CASSETSGSYTGELFF.

This chain uses TRBV6-5 with TRBJ2-5; no clear D gene. Germline loops: CDR1 MNHEY, CDR2 SVGAGI. CDR3 size: 15 residues. Trimming took 0 bases from V and 5 from J, leaving 13 bases between them. The CDR3 region is CASSYSIALRETQYF. In nucleotides, the CDR3 is TGTGCCAGCAGTTACTCGATAGCTCTCAGGGAGACCCAGTACTTC.

This sequence joins TRBV7-3 and TRBJ2-1, with TRBD2 matching 11 bases. The CDR3 is made up of 15 amino acids. The germline V gene has CDR1 SGHTA and CDR2 FQGTGA. The junction had 2 bases not matched to a gene; V was cut back by 0 bases and J by 7 bases. CDR3 coding DNA: TGTGCCAGCAGCTTAACCGGGACTAGCGGTAATGAGCAGTTCTTC. Residues: CASSLTGTSGNEQFF.

The chain employs TRBV19 and TRBJ2-7; possible D gene TRBD1, 6 bases. This CDR3 has 12 residues. Germline V gene data show CDR1 as LNHDA and CDR2 as SQIVND (reference sequence). Trimming left V 4 bases short and J 7 bases short, with 11 bases between. CDR3 loop: CASSTQGIEQYF. The CDR3 coding sequence is TGTGCCAGTAGTACACAGGGAATTGAGCAGTACTTC.

V usage is TRBV7-6 and J usage is TRBJ2-7, with 13 nucleotides matching TRBD2. Germline V gene sequence: CDR1 SGHVS, CDR2 FNYEAQ. The CDR3 length is 16 residues. With 0 bases clipped from V and 5 bases from J, the junction kept 4 bases outside the gene matches. The CDR3 is CASSLAPTSGRDEQYF. CDR3 coding DNA: TGTGCCAGCAGCTTAGCCCCCACTAGCGGGAGGGACGAGCAGTACTTC. Complete variable domain (other parts from reference TRBV7-6 and TRBJ2-7): GAGVSQSPRYKVTKRGQDVALRCDPISGHVSLYWYRQALGQGPEFLTYFNYEAQQDKSGLPNDRFSAERPEGSISTLTIQRTEQRDSAMYRCASSLAPTSGRDEQYFGPGTRLTVT.

The chain is built from TRBV28 and TRBJ2-7; D may correspond to TRBD1 or TRBD2 (5 bases each). The V end was cut by 4 bases, the J end by 2 bases, with 15 bases between. CDR1 is MDHEN and CDR2 is SYDVKM in the germline V gene. The CDR3 sequence is 15 residues long. CDR3: CASSYLTGTPYEQYF. The CDR3 region has the DNA TGTGCCAGCAGTTACCTCACCGGGACCCCCTACGAGCAGTACTTC. The full variable domain, with the rest looked up from reference TRBV28 and TRBJ2-7, is DVKVTQSSRYLVKRTGEKVFLECVQDMDHENMFWYRQDPGLGLRLIYFSYDVKMKEKGDIPEGYSVSREKKERFSLILESASTNQTSMYLCASSYLTGTPYEQYFGPGTRLTVT.

This clone occurred a few times. The rearrangement joins TRBV6-1 to TRBJ1-2; D is perhaps TRBD1 (5 bases). Germline assignment: CDR1 MNHNS and CDR2 SASEGT. V was trimmed by 3 bases and J by 2 bases, leaving 7 bases between them. The CDR3 is made up of 13 amino acids. The CDR3 reads CASSETENYGYTF. CDR3 sequence (DNA): TGTGCCAGCAGTGAGACAGAGAACTATGGCTACACCTTC.

The chain joins TRBV24-1 to TRBJ2-1; 8 nucleotides agree with TRBD2. This CDR3 has 14 residues. V shed 5 bases, J shed 5 bases, and the junction held 4 bases outside the gene matches. Germline CDR1 is KGHDR and CDR2 is SFDVKD. The DNA of the CDR3 is TGTGCCACCAGTGGAGTTAGCGGGAACAATGAGCAGTTCTTC. This gives the protein CATSGVSGNNEQFF.

The gene calls are TRBV28 and TRBJ2-4, with D perhaps TRBD2 (5 bases). The CDR3 is made up of 15 amino acids. V was trimmed by 6 bases and J by 1 base, leaving 13 bases between them. Germline assignment: CDR1 MDHEN and CDR2 SYDVKM. CDR3 in DNA: TGTGCCAGCAGCATTCGGGGTTGGGCCAAAAACATTCAGTACTTC. Amino acids: CASSIRGWAKNIQYF. Supplemented by reference TRBV28 and TRBJ2-4, the full variable domain reads DVKVTQSSRYLVKRTGEKVFLECVQDMDHENMFWYRQDPGLGLRLIYFSYDVKMKEKGDIPEGYSVSREKKERFSLILESASTNQTSMYLCASSIRGWAKNIQYFGAGTRLSVL.

V gene TRBV19 combines with J gene TRBJ1-5; D may be TRBD1 (6 bases). V shed 3 bases and J shed 1 base, with 16 bases lying between them. Germline loops: CDR1 LNHDA, CDR2 SQIVND (reference sequence). The CDR3 extends over 17 amino acids. The CDR3 loop is CASSISGATRSNQPQHF. The CDR3 DNA sequence: TGTGCCAGTAGTATTTCGGGGGCTACGAGAAGCAATCAGCCCCAGCATTTT. Drawing the rest from reference TRBV19 and TRBJ1-5, the complete variable domain is DGGITQSPKYLFRKEGQNVTLSCEQNLNHDAMYWYRQDPGQGLRLIYYSQIVNDFQKGDIAEGYSVSREKKESFPLTVTSAQKNPTAFYLCASSISGATRSNQPQHFGDGTRLSIL.

The V gene is TRBV5-6, the J gene TRBJ1-1; tentative D call: TRBD1 (6 bases). V lost 2 bases, J lost 6 bases, and 20 bases lay in between. Germline V gives CDR1 SGHDT, CDR2 YYEEEE. This CDR3 comprises 16 residues. CDR3 residues: CASSFQDRTRGAEAFF. The CDR3 region has the DNA TGTGCCAGCAGCTTTCAAGACAGGACCAGAGGTGCTGAAGCTTTCTTT. The full variable domain, completed using reference TRBV5-6 and TRBJ1-1, is DAGVTQSPTHLIKTRGQQVTLRCSPKSGHDTVSWYQQALGQGPQFIFQYYEEEERQRGNFPDRFSGHQFPNYSSELNVNALLLGDSALYLCASSFQDRTRGAEAFFGQGTRLTVV.

The J gene is TRBJ2-1, the V gene TRBV19; 7 nucleotides match TRBD2. The CDR3 runs to 16 residues. J gave up 6 bases and V 5 bases, and 13 bases lay outside the gene matches. Per the germline V gene, CDR1 is LNHDA and CDR2 is SQIVND (reference sequence). The CDR3 DNA is TGTGCCAGTAGTCATCACAGCGGGGCCGGGGGCAATGAGCAGTTCTTC. The encoded protein is CASSHHSGAGGNEQFF. The full variable domain, its missing parts supplied by reference TRBV19 and TRBJ2-1, is DGGITQSPKYLFRKEGQNVTLSCEQNLNHDAMYWYRQDPGQGLRLIYYSQIVNDFQKGDIAEGYSVSREKKESFPLTVTSAQKNPTAFYLCASSHHSGAGGNEQFFGPGTRLTVL.

This chain connects TRBV27 to TRBJ2-1; 14 bases are shared with TRBD2. Losses at the gene ends were 6 bases for V and 6 bases for J; bases not matched to a gene: 7. Germline V CDR1 and CDR2: MNHEY, SMNVEV (reference sequence). This CDR3 has 16 amino acids. CDR3 nucleotide sequence: TGTGCCAGCAGCAGCGGGACTAGCGGGAGTGGCAATGAGCAGTTCTTC. Translation: CASSSGTSGSGNEQFF.

The J gene is TRBJ1-5, the V gene TRBV21-1; the D call TRBD1 from the table was never checked on the DNA. TRBV21-1 is tagged as a pseudogene. The CDR3 covers 15 residues. The CDR3 sequence is CASSGRDRGHQPQHF. The CDR3 DNA sequence: TGTGCCAGCAGCGGCCGGGACAGGGGGCATCAGCCCCAGCATTTT.

This rearrangement joins TRBV6-6 to TRBJ2-6; TRBD1 might be the D (6 bases). This CDR3 spans 23 amino acids. V lost 6 bases and J lost 4, with 37 bases in between. Germline V gene lookup returns CDR1 MNHNY and CDR2 SVGAGI (reference sequence). This CDR3 reads CASSFAPNLPGTRSSRGANVLTF. CDR3 DNA: TGTGCCAGCAGCTTCGCTCCGAATCTCCCCGGGACACGGTCTTCGCGAGGGGCCAACGTCCTGACTTTC.

The V and J genes are TRBV27 and TRBJ1-1; 7 bases agree with TRBD1. The germline V gene encodes CDR1 MNHEY and CDR2 SMNVEV (reference sequence). This CDR3 has 16 residues. J lost 1 base, V lost 2 bases, and 7 bases had no gene match. CDR3 DNA: TGTGCCAGCAGTTTACTCGGCAGGGGGGCGAACACTGAAGCTTTCTTT. Protein product: CASSLLGRGANTEAFF.

The chain links TRBV28 to TRBJ2-7; 11 positions match TRBD2. Germline values: CDR1 MDHEN, CDR2 SYDVKM. V lost 5 bases to trimming and J lost 4 bases; unmatched junction nucleotides: 7. CDR3 size: 15 residues. DNA of the CDR3: TGTGCCAGCAGTCCTCGGACTAGCGGGCGGTACGAGCAGTACTTC. This gives the protein CASSPRTSGRYEQYF.

This rearrangement joins TRBV6-1 to TRBJ2-1; 12 nucleotides agree with TRBD2. CDR1 and CDR2 (germline): MNHNS, SASEGT. The J segment lost 9 bases and the V segment lost 4 bases, leaving 16 bases of the junction unmatched. The CDR3 consists of 18 residues. CDR3 DNA sequence: TGTGCCAGCAGTGCCCCCTGGGCTAGCGGGAGGGGCATGCGTGAGCAGTTCTTC. Its protein is CASSAPWASGRGMREQFF.

The chain recombines TRBV6-2 or TRBV6-3 with TRBJ2-1; tentative D call: TRBD2 (5 bases). Per germline, CDR1 MNHEY and CDR2 SVGEGT. V dropped 2 bases and J dropped 12 bases, with 17 bases sitting between them. The CDR3 contains 14 residues. CDR3 protein: CASSYRTQPRGQFF. The CDR3 nucleotides are TGTGCCAGCAGTTACCGGACCCAGCCACGGGGGCAGTTCTTC.

The V and J genes are TRBV5-1 and TRBJ2-7, with D perhaps matching TRBD2 (5 bases). The CDR3 extends over 14 amino acids. V lost 0 bases, J lost 6 bases, and 13 bases lay in between. CDR1 and CDR2 from the germline V gene are SGHRS and YFSETQ. The CDR3 sequence is CASSLEPQRVEQYF. In nucleotides, the CDR3 is TGCGCCAGCAGCTTGGAGCCGCAGAGGGTCGAGCAGTACTTC.

In DNA, the CDR3 is TGCGCCAGCAGCACCCTCCCGCGACAGACCTACGAGCAGTACTTC. Its translation is CASSTLPRQTYEQYF. The chain carries TRBV5-1 and TRBJ2-7, with D possibly being TRBD1 (5 bases). Between the trimmed V and J ends, which lost 4 bases and 2 bases, there was a span of 16 bases. Germline CDR1 reads SGHRS; CDR2 reads YFSETQ. The CDR3 length is 15 residues.

V gene TRBV30 combines with J gene TRBJ1-4; D gene ambiguous. Looked up from germline, CDR1 is GTSNPN and CDR2 is SVGIG (reference sequence). The CDR3 has 12 amino acids. V was cut by 2 bases and J by 6 bases, with 7 bases left in between. In DNA form, the CDR3 reads TGTGCCTGGAGTCGAAGGGATGAAAAACTGTTTTTT. Its protein is CAWSRRDEKLFF.